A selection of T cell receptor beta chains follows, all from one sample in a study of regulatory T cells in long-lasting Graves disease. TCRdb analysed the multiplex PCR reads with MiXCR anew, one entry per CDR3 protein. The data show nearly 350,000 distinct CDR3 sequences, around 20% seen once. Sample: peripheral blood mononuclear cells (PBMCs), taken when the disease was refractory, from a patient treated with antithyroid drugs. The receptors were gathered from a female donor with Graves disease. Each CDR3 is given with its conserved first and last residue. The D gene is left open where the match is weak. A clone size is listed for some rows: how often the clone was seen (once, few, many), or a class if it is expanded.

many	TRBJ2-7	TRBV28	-	TGTGCCAGCAGTTTCTTACCGAAGTCCTACGAGCAGTACTTC	CASSFLPKSYEQYF
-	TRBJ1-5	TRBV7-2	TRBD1	TGTGCCAGCAGCTCAGAGAAGAGAGGGGGCGGAGAGCCCCAGCATTTT	CASSSEKRGGGEPQHF
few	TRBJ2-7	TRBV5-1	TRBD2	TGCGCCAGCAGCCCGACTAGCGGGAGGGCCCTTGTTGAGCAGTACTTC	CASSPTSGRALVEQYF
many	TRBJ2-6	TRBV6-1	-	TGTGCCAGCAGTCCTACGGGCGTCTCTGGGGCCAACGTCCTGACTTTC	CASSPTGVSGANVLTF
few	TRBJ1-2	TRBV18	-	TGTGCCAGTCGGGACTCCGTGTATGGCTACACCTTC	CASRDSVYGYTF
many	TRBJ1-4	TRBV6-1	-	TGTGCCAGCCATAATGAAAAACTGTTTTTT	CASHNEKLFF
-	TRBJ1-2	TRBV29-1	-	TGCAGCGTAAACCTTAGGCGGACGGACTATGGCTACACCTTC	CSVNLRRTDYGYTF
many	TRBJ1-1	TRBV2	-	TGTGCCAGCATCCCCGGGGGGGTTGGCACTGAAGCTTTCTTT	CASIPGGVGTEAFF
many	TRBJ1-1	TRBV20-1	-	TGCAGTGCTAGAGATCCCAGGACGGGAACTGAAGCTTTCTTT	CSARDPRTGTEAFF
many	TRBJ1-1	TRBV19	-	TGTGCCAGTACGTGGTCCACGGACACTGAAGCTTTCTTT	CASTWSTDTEAFF
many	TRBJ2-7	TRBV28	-	TGTGCCAGCAGGGGTCAGGGTCGGAACGAGCAGTACTTC	CASRGQGRNEQYF
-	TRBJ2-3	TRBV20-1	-	TGCAGTGCTAGTCCTGGGGCGATAGGCACAGATACGCAGTATTTT	CSASPGAIGTDTQYF
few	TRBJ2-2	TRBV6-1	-	TGTGCCAGCAGGGAAACAGGCGCGAACACCGGGGAGCTGTTTTTT	CASRETGANTGELFF
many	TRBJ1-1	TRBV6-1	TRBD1	TGTGCCAGCAGTCGTACCGGGACAGCAAACACTGAAGCTTTCTTT	CASSRTGTANTEAFF
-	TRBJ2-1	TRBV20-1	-	TGCAGTGCTAGGGAGAGCAGGGCGACCTACAATGAGCAGTTCTTC	CSARESRATYNEQFF
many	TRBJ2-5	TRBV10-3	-	TGTGCCATCAGTGAGGGGGGACTCCAAGAGACCCAGTACTTC	CAISEGGLQETQYF
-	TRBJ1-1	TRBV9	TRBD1	TGTGCCAGCAGTCTAGCCCCCGGACAGGGGAACACTGAAGCTTTCTTT	CASSLAPGQGNTEAFF
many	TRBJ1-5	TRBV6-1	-	TGTGCCACCCAGTTAAGATCAGGTAGCAATCAGCCCCAGCATTTT	CATQLRSGSNQPQHF
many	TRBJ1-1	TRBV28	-	TGTGCCAGCGAGATCCCAAGGACTGAAGCTTTCTTT	CASEIPRTEAFF
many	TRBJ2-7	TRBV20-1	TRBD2	TGCAGTGCGAGGACTAGCGGGACCCTCTCCTACGAGCAGTACTTC	CSARTSGTLSYEQYF
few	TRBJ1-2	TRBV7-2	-	TGTGCCAGCAGCTGGACTCGGGGGGCCATGGCTGGCTATGGCTACACCTTC	CASSWTRGAMAGYGYTF
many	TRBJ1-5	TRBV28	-	TGTGCCAGCAGTTTATTCCGGACGGAGGATCAGCCCCAGCATTTT	CASSLFRTEDQPQHF
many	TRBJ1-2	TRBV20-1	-	TGCAGTGCCAATACAGGGAACTATGGCTACACCTTC	CSANTGNYGYTF
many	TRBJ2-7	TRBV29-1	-	TGCAGCGTTTCCAGGGGTGGCGACGAGCAGTACTTC	CSVSRGGDEQYF
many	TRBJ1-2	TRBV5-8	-	TGTGCCAGCAGCTTGGAGGGAGGGACCGTCTATGGCTACACCTTC	CASSLEGGTVYGYTF
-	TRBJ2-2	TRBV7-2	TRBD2	TGTGCCAGCAGCTTTAGGGGAAGGCGGGGGACGAACACCGGGGAGCTGTTTTTT	CASSFRGRRGTNTGELFF
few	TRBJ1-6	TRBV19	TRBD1	TGTGCCAGCCGGGGACAGGGTGAAGGTTCACCCCTCCACTTT	CASRGQGEGSPLHF
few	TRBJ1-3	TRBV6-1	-	TGTGCCAGCAGGACGGGCACCTGGATCAACACCATATATTTT	CASRTGTWINTIYF
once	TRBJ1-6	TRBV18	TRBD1	TGTGTCAGCTCACCGGACAGGATCGTCAATAATTCACCCCTCCACTTT	CVSSPDRIVNNSPLHF
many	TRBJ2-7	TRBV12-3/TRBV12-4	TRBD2	TGTGCCAGCAGTTTCGGGATCCAGCGGGGATCCTACGAGCAGTACTTC	CASSFGIQRGSYEQYF
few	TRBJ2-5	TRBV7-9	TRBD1	TGTGCCAGCACCGCGACAGGGGGCTTGGAGACCCAGTACTTC	CASTATGGLETQYF
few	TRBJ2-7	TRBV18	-	TGTGCCAGCTCACCAATCCTATCCCGATACCCCTACGAGCAGTACTTC	CASSPILSRYPYEQYF
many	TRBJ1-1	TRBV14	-	TGTGCCAGCAGCCAAGCCCGGGGGATTAACACTGAAGCTTTCTTT	CASSQARGINTEAFF
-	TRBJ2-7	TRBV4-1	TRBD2	TGCGCCAGCAGCCAGGACTCTAGCGGGAGCTCCTACAAGCAGTACTTC	CASSQDSSGSSYKQYF
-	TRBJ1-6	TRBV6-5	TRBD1	TGTGCCAGCAGTTCCGAGCGTCGACAGGGGCATGTTTCACCCCTCCACTTT	CASSSERRQGHVSPLHF
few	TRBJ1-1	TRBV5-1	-	TGCGCCAGCAGCTTGGACCCGACAGACCCCCCTGAAGCTTTCTTT	CASSLDPTDPPEAFF
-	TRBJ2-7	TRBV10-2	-	TGCGCCAGCAGTGACAGGGCCGGGTACTACGAGCAGTACTTC	CASSDRAGYYEQYF
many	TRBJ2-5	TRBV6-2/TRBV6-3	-	TGTGCCAGCAGTCCCACCACGGTCTCCCAGTACTTC	CASSPTTVSQYF
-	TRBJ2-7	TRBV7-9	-	TGTGCCAGCAGCTCCCCCATAAGCTCCTACGAGCAGTACTTC	CASSSPISSYEQYF
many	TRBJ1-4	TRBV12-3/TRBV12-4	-	TGTGCCAGCGGTACCCGGGGGAGCACTAATGAAAAACTGTTTTTT	CASGTRGSTNEKLFF
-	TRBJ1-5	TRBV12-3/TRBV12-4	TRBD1	TGTGCCAGCAGTTTGACGGGACAGACTCAGCCCCAGCATTTT	CASSLTGQTQPQHF
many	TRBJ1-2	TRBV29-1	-	TGCAGCGTTGTTTTGAACTATGGCTACACCTTC	CSVVLNYGYTF
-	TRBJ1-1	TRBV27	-	TGTGCCAGCAGCCCATCTGAGGGAGCGGGAGCTTTCTTT	CASSPSEGAGAFF
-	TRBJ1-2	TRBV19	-	TGTGCCAGTAGCGGTGGGGTAAGAGCTTATGGCTACACCTTC	CASSGGVRAYGYTF
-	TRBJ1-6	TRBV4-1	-	TGCGCCAGCAGCCAAGATCTCACGGACAATTCACCCCTCCACTTT	CASSQDLTDNSPLHF
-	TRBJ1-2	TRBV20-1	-	TGCAGTGCTGACCTCAGGGGTAGCGAGGGCTACACCTTC	CSADLRGSEGYTF
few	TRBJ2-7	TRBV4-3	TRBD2	TGCGCCAGCAGCCAGGGACTAGCCAACGAGCAGTACTTC	CASSQGLANEQYF
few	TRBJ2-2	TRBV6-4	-	TGTGCCAGCAGTTCCCAACAAAACACCGGGGAGCTGTTTTTT	CASSSQQNTGELFF
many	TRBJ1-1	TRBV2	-	TGTGCCAGCAGTGTTAATATACAAACCAGTAACACTGAAGCTTTCTTT	CASSVNIQTSNTEAFF